This is a list of T cell receptor beta chains from one sample in a study of shared clonotypes between healthy human individuals. Measured with immunoSEQ multiplex PCR; TCRdb has only the in-frame clones, and not every one. This sample has around 2.1 million clones; more than 90% occur once, and the top ten carry about 0.13%. Specimen: naive CD4+ T cells sorted from blood. These receptors were collected from a man younger than 30 in good health. Each CDR3 is given with its conserved first and last residue. Some rows have no size entry. The others give once, few or many, or a class for an expanded clone.

TRBJ2-7	TRBV30	once	CAWRQGSAYEQYF
TRBJ2-1	TRBV6-4	-	CASSDSRTSGFNNEQFF
TRBJ2-5	TRBV4-1	-	CASSPSGVQETQYF
TRBJ1-2	TRBV7-9	-	CASSRGGAYGYTF
TRBJ1-1	TRBV5-1	-	CASSLEPHGGTEAFF
TRBJ2-2	TRBV30	-	CAWRASPGELFF
TRBJ2-2	TRBV19	-	CASRTTNTGELFF
TRBJ1-1	TRBV4-1	-	CASSQPDRWGTEAFF
TRBJ1-5	TRBV5-8	-	CASSFSGSNQPQHF
TRBJ2-7	TRBV5-5	-	CASSLDGQGLVQYF
TRBJ1-4	TRBV13	-	CASSETGSVEKLFF
TRBJ2-3	TRBV9	once	CASSAASGGVFSTDTQYF
TRBJ1-5	TRBV2	-	CASSVEGVYNQPQHF
TRBJ2-7	TRBV5-4	-	CASSLGNEQYF
TRBJ2-2	TRBV6-1	-	CASSELPGWAGELFF
TRBJ1-4	TRBV18	-	CASSPGTGGEKLFF
TRBJ2-3	TRBV18	-	CASSPPIAGGTDTQYF
TRBJ2-3	TRBV7-3	-	CASSSGGPGTQYF
TRBJ1-2	TRBV18	-	CASSPRQGGYGYTF
TRBJ2-5	TRBV18	-	CASSPRTSEYQETQYF
TRBJ2-5	TRBV25-1	-	CASGPQRGSKQETQYF
TRBJ2-1	TRBV7-9	-	CASSLRGTGEQFF
TRBJ2-1	TRBV5-1	-	CASSLGLLTYNEQFF
TRBJ2-5	TRBV10-3	few	CAIAGGVEQETQYF
TRBJ1-2	TRBV10-3	-	CAIDDSGTTYGYTF
TRBJ2-1	TRBV7-7	-	CASSPGLAGDNEQFF
TRBJ2-2	TRBV7-6	-	CASRLKNAGELFF
TRBJ2-7	TRBV6-1	-	CASGELQVHEQYF
TRBJ1-6	TRBV2	-	CASSEEAGGNYNSPLHF
TRBJ2-7	TRBV5-1	-	CASSLAVAMNEQYF
TRBJ2-3	TRBV28	-	CASSLSVRGADTQYF